This TCR beta chain is from a study of regulatory T cells in long-lasting Graves disease. General study results and limits: Persistent cases favored TRBV28, TRBJ1-2 and TRBJ2-5.

The time point here: persistent/refractory GD, antithyroid drugs over 5 years with positive TRAb. There was RNA extracted from PBMCs, and the TCR library was made from it. The authors drew patients from an endocrinology department in Xi'an, China. Arm-PCR of CDR3 regions with iRepertoire HTBI primers generated TCR beta libraries. From the multiplex PCR reads, TCRdb called clonotypes with MiXCR, one entry per CDR3 protein. The sample shows around 400,000 distinct CDR3 sequences, around 24% of them seen only once. This CDR3 has 17 amino acids. V lost 5 bases and J lost 1; bases outside the gene matches: 11. Germline V gene lookup returns CDR1 SGHAT and CDR2 FQNNGV. This clonotype was detected ten times or more. The antigen remains unidentified.

This material consisted of peripheral blood mononuclear cells (PBMCs), taken when the disease was refractory, from a patient treated with antithyroid drugs. V gene TRBV11-2 combines with J gene TRBJ1-5, with 7 nucleotides matching TRBD1. The sequence was obtained from a female donor with Graves disease. CDR3 coding DNA: TGTGCCAGCAGCCCTGGCCCGACAGGGATGAGCAATCAGCCCCAGCATTTT. Translating it yields CASSPGPTGMSNQPQHF.